These T cell receptor beta chains were read from a single sample in a study of beta chain features in type 1 diabetes. TCRdb's table, derived via immunoSEQ multiplex PCR, lists solely in-frame clones and lacks some. The sample shows roughly 330,000 clones, approximately 11% of them seen only once. The material sequenced was naive CD4+ T cells from blood. Every receptor here comes from a woman aged 25 to 45 in good health. Each CDR3 is given with its conserved first and last residue. The D gene is left open where the match is weak. Clone size is stated in some rows and not others, as once, few, many or a class when expanded.

J: TRBJ2-1; V: TRBV29-1; D: -; size: -; DNA: TGCAGCGTTTTAACAGGGTTCTACAATGAGCAGTTCTTC; CDR3: CSVLTGFYNEQFF
J: TRBJ1-1; V: TRBV9; D: TRBD1; size: -; DNA: TGTGCCAGCAGCGTAGTGGGGACAGGGACGACTGAAGCTTTCTTT; CDR3: CASSVVGTGTTEAFF
J: TRBJ2-5; V: TRBV7-8; D: TRBD2; size: -; DNA: TGTGCCAGCAGCCCCCTAGCGGGAGTTGGGGAGACCCAGTACTTC; CDR3: CASSPLAGVGETQYF
J: TRBJ2-7; V: TRBV5-4; D: TRBD1; size: -; DNA: TGTGCCAGCAGCCCCGGGACAGGGGGCTACGAGCAGTACTTC; CDR3: CASSPGTGGYEQYF
J: TRBJ2-3; V: TRBV28; D: TRBD2; size: -; DNA: TGTGCCACCCTTGCTCGGGGACTAGGCACAGATACGCAGTATTTT; CDR3: CATLARGLGTDTQYF
J: TRBJ2-1; V: TRBV18; D: -; size: -; DNA: TGTGCCAGCTCACCACAGGGACACACCGGCAATGAGCAGTTCTTC; CDR3: CASSPQGHTGNEQFF
J: TRBJ1-5; V: TRBV30; D: TRBD1; size: few; DNA: TGTGCCTGGAGTGTACAGGGGGGACAGCCCCAGCATTTT; CDR3: CAWSVQGGQPQHF
J: TRBJ2-2; V: TRBV7-2; D: -; size: few; DNA: TGTGCCAGCCAGAAGAACACCGGGGAGCTGTTTTTT; CDR3: CASQKNTGELFF
J: TRBJ2-1; V: TRBV19; D: TRBD1; size: few; DNA: TGTGCCAGTAGTATAATGGGACAGGTTTACAATGAGCAGTTCTTC; CDR3: CASSIMGQVYNEQFF
J: TRBJ2-7; V: TRBV14; D: TRBD2; size: few; DNA: TGTGCCAGCAGCCGATATCCGGGACTACAATACAGCGAGCAGTACTTC; CDR3: CASSRYPGLQYSEQYF
J: TRBJ2-7; V: TRBV28; D: TRBD2; size: -; DNA: TGTGCCAGCAGTCCCTTAGCGGGCAAATACGAGCAGTACTTC; CDR3: CASSPLAGKYEQYF
J: TRBJ2-5; V: TRBV12-5; D: TRBD2; size: -; DNA: TGTGCTAGTGGTTTGACGGGGGGCCAAGAGACCCAGTACTTC; CDR3: CASGLTGGQETQYF
J: TRBJ2-1; V: TRBV19; D: TRBD1; size: -; DNA: TGTGCCAGTCGGGCGGGACAGGGTTGGGGGAATGAGCAGTTCTTC; CDR3: CASRAGQGWGNEQFF
J: TRBJ2-1; V: TRBV19; D: TRBD2; size: -; DNA: TGTGCCAGTAGTCCAGGACTAGCGGGAGGGCCCGTCAATGAGCAGTTCTTC; CDR3: CASSPGLAGGPVNEQFF
J: TRBJ2-1; V: TRBV7-8; D: TRBD1; size: -; DNA: TGTGCCAGCAGCTCCAAGGGGGACAGGAAGGACTACAATGAGCAGTTCTTC; CDR3: CASSSKGDRKDYNEQFF
J: TRBJ2-5; V: TRBV7-2; D: TRBD1; size: -; DNA: TGTGCCAGCAAGACGCCCGGGACAGTACAAGAGACCCAGTACTTC; CDR3: CASKTPGTVQETQYF
J: TRBJ2-4; V: TRBV6-5; D: TRBD1; size: -; DNA: TGTGCCAGCAGTTACTCAGGGTCTACAGGGGCAAACATTCAGTACTTC; CDR3: CASSYSGSTGANIQYF
J: TRBJ2-7; V: TRBV5-1; D: TRBD1; size: few; DNA: TGCGCCAGCAGCTACCGGGACAGGGGCTCCTACGAGCAGTACTTC; CDR3: CASSYRDRGSYEQYF
J: TRBJ1-2; V: TRBV6-5; D: -; size: -; DNA: TGTGCCAGCAGTTACTCGATAAGCCCTCTGGACTATGGCTACACCTTC; CDR3: CASSYSISPLDYGYTF
J: TRBJ1-1; V: TRBV30; D: -; size: -; DNA: TGTGCCTGGAGTGTACGGGACTCCTCTGAAGCTTTCTTT; CDR3: CAWSVRDSSEAFF
J: TRBJ2-1; V: TRBV18; D: TRBD2; size: few; DNA: TGTGCCAGCTCACCACCGGCGGGAGGCCGCAATGAGCAGTTCTTC; CDR3: CASSPPAGGRNEQFF
J: TRBJ2-7; V: TRBV11-2; D: -; size: -; DNA: TGTGCCAGCAGCTTAGGCGGGGACGGTCGCGTCTCCGAGCAGTACTTC; CDR3: CASSLGGDGRVSEQYF
J: TRBJ2-7; V: TRBV7-9; D: -; size: -; DNA: TGTGCCAGCACCCTCCTTGGAGACCCATCGGCCGAGCAGTACTTC; CDR3: CASTLLGDPSAEQYF
J: TRBJ2-3; V: TRBV7-3; D: TRBD1; size: few; DNA: TGTGCCAGCAGCTTAACTGGACAGGGCACAGATACGCAGTATTTT; CDR3: CASSLTGQGTDTQYF
J: TRBJ2-3; V: TRBV6-5; D: TRBD2; size: -; DNA: TGTGCCAGCAGCTGGCGCGGGAGGGAAACAGATACGCAGTATTTT; CDR3: CASSWRGRETDTQYF
J: TRBJ2-2; V: TRBV27; D: -; size: few; DNA: TGTGCCAGCAGTTTTCATACCGGGGAGCTGTTTTTT; CDR3: CASSFHTGELFF
J: TRBJ2-1; V: TRBV30; D: -; size: few; DNA: TGTGCCTGGAGTGGTGGGCCCTCCTACAATGAGCAGTTCTTC; CDR3: CAWSGGPSYNEQFF
J: TRBJ2-2; V: TRBV6-5; D: TRBD1; size: few; DNA: TGTGCCAGCCAAACAGGGGTGACCGGGGAGCTGTTTTTT; CDR3: CASQTGVTGELFF
J: TRBJ2-1; V: TRBV18; D: -; size: few; DNA: TGTGCCAGCTCACCACAGACTTCTCATGAGCAGTTCTTC; CDR3: CASSPQTSHEQFF
J: TRBJ1-2; V: TRBV5-4; D: -; size: few; DNA: TGTGCCAGCAGCTCTGCTCGGCCAGGGAACTATGGCTACACCTTC; CDR3: CASSSARPGNYGYTF
J: TRBJ2-7; V: TRBV30; D: TRBD2; size: -; DNA: TGTGCCTGGAGCCCGCCTCGGACTAGCGGGAGGACTAACTCCTACGAGCAGTACTTC; CDR3: CAWSPPRTSGRTNSYEQYF
J: TRBJ2-2; V: TRBV9; D: -; size: -; DNA: TGTGCCAGCAGCGTCCGCGGGGAGCTGTTTTTT; CDR3: CASSVRGELFF
J: TRBJ2-5; V: TRBV7-9; D: -; size: -; DNA: TGTGCCAGCAGCAAGTTAGGGACTTCCAAACAAGAGACCCAGTACTTC; CDR3: CASSKLGTSKQETQYF
J: TRBJ2-1; V: TRBV10-3; D: TRBD2; size: few; DNA: TGTGCCATCAGTGTCGGGGGGGTCTCCTACAATGAGCAGTTCTTC; CDR3: CAISVGGVSYNEQFF
J: TRBJ1-4; V: TRBV7-2; D: -; size: few; DNA: TGTGCCAGCAGCAAAAGGACAGACGAAAAACTGTTTTTT; CDR3: CASSKRTDEKLFF
J: TRBJ2-1; V: TRBV7-8; D: TRBD1; size: few; DNA: TGTGCCAGCAGCCACCCGGGGACAGTCGGGTTCTTC; CDR3: CASSHPGTVGFF
J: TRBJ1-2; V: TRBV28; D: TRBD1; size: -; DNA: TGTGCCAGCAGTTTTGGGACAGCCGACTATGGCTACACCTTC; CDR3: CASSFGTADYGYTF
J: TRBJ2-3; V: TRBV29-1; D: -; size: -; DNA: TGCAGCGCCGGGACTTTAGCAGATACGCAGTATTTT; CDR3: CSAGTLADTQYF
J: TRBJ1-1; V: TRBV18; D: TRBD1; size: -; DNA: TGTGCCAGCTCACTCCCTCGGGACAGGCATGAAGCTTTCTTT; CDR3: CASSLPRDRHEAFF
J: TRBJ1-2; V: TRBV19; D: TRBD1; size: -; DNA: TGTGCCAGTAGTGGACAGGGATCGTTAGCTGGCTACACCTTC; CDR3: CASSGQGSLAGYTF
J: TRBJ2-7; V: TRBV11-2; D: -; size: few; DNA: TGTGCCAGCAGCTTAGGCGCAGGGCCCTCCTACGAGCAGTACTTC; CDR3: CASSLGAGPSYEQYF
J: TRBJ2-7; V: TRBV30; D: TRBD1; size: -; DNA: TGTGCCTGGGCCCACCCGGGGACAGGGGGCTACGAGCAGTACTTC; CDR3: CAWAHPGTGGYEQYF
J: TRBJ2-1; V: TRBV9; D: -; size: -; DNA: TGTGCCAGCAGCGTAGATAGATACAATGAGCAGTTCTTC; CDR3: CASSVDRYNEQFF
J: TRBJ2-7; V: TRBV10-3; D: -; size: -; DNA: TGTGCCATCAAACCCGCGGGACCCCAGACCAACGAGCAGTACTTC; CDR3: CAIKPAGPQTNEQYF
J: TRBJ1-1; V: TRBV7-9; D: -; size: -; DNA: TGTGCCAGCAGCAACAATACAGGGAACACTGAAGCTTTCTTT; CDR3: CASSNNTGNTEAFF
J: TRBJ2-2; V: TRBV21-1; D: -; size: -; DNA: TGTGCCAGCAGCGCCGGACTAGCGGGGACAGACACCGGGGAGCTGTTTTTT; CDR3: CASSAGLAGTDTGELFF
J: TRBJ2-5; V: TRBV19; D: -; size: -; DNA: TGTGCCAGTAATACTGGGGCGGTCTTCCAAGAGACCCAGTACTTC; CDR3: CASNTGAVFQETQYF
J: TRBJ2-2; V: TRBV7-9; D: -; size: -; DNA: TGTGCCAGCAGCTTAAGCTCCGCGAACACCGGGGAGCTGTTTTTT; CDR3: CASSLSSANTGELFF
J: TRBJ2-7; V: TRBV7-9; D: -; size: -; DNA: TGTGCCAGCAGCTTTGGACAGTATAGCTACGAGCAGTACTTC; CDR3: CASSFGQYSYEQYF
J: TRBJ2-1; V: TRBV4-3; D: TRBD2; size: -; DNA: TGCGCCAGCAGCCTGAAACTAGCGGGAGGCTACAATGAGCAGTTCTTC; CDR3: CASSLKLAGGYNEQFF
J: TRBJ2-1; V: TRBV5-1; D: -; size: few; DNA: TGCGCCAGCAGCTTGTACGGTATGGATGAGCAGTTCTTC; CDR3: CASSLYGMDEQFF
J: TRBJ2-5; V: TRBV5-4; D: TRBD1; size: -; DNA: TGTGCCAGCAGCCGTACAGGGGAAGAGACCCAGTACTTC; CDR3: CASSRTGEETQYF
J: TRBJ2-1; V: TRBV7-2; D: -; size: -; DNA: TGTGCCAGCACCTTAGGACTACCCCAGCTCGGGCAGTTCTTC; CDR3: CASTLGLPQLGQFF
J: TRBJ2-7; V: TRBV28; D: -; size: -; DNA: TGTGCCAGCAGTTCCCCAGGGGAGCAGTACTTC; CDR3: CASSSPGEQYF